The 11 T cell receptor beta chains reported below all come from one sample, sequenced in a study of blood T cell repertoires in COVID-19. The data were produced by immunoSEQ multiplex PCR, yet TCRdb's version contains in-frame clones alone and is incomplete. The data show about 390,000 clones, 87% seen once. The specimen was PBMCs or T cells enriched from blood (not recorded which). These receptors all come from a woman aged 45-65 years who had recovered from COVID-19.

This chain uses TRBV6-1 with TRBJ2-7; tentative D call: TRBD1 (5 bases). Germline V gene lookup returns CDR1 MNHNS and CDR2 SASEGT. V lost 1 base, J lost 0 bases, and 7 bases lay in between. This CDR3 has 14 residues. DNA for the CDR3: TGTGCCAGCAGTGAAGACAGGTACTCCTACGAGCAGTACTTC. Translating it yields CASSEDRYSYEQYF.

This clone was seen once. The V and J genes are TRBV2 and TRBJ2-2; D perhaps matches TRBD1 (5 bases). Germline CDR1 is SNHLY and CDR2 is FYNNEI. The length of the CDR3 is 12 residues. V was cut by 5 bases and J by 5 bases, with 6 bases left in between. CDR3 in DNA: TGTGCCAGCAGTAGGGGAACCGGGGAGCTGTTTTTT. Translating gives CASSRGTGELFF.

J is TRBJ1-2 and V is TRBV9, with a tentative D call TRBD1 (5 bases). V was pared by 4 bases and J by 7 bases, with 11 bases between. The germline V gene has CDR1 SGDLS and CDR2 YYNGEE. The CDR3 loop spans 12 amino acids. CDR3 bases: TGTGCCAGCAGCCCCCTGACAGCTGGCTACACCTTC. This translates into CASSPLTAGYTF.

This chain uses TRBV4-3 with TRBJ2-3; TRBD2 matches at 11 bases. With 2 bases clipped from V and 6 bases from J, the junction kept 10 bases outside the gene matches. The CDR3 has 17 residues. CDR1 and CDR2 from the germline V gene are LGHNA and YSLEER. CDR3 protein: CASSQSLSGGAVDTQYF. The CDR3 bases are TGCGCCAGCAGCCAAAGTCTTAGCGGGGGGGCCGTTGATACGCAGTATTTT.

This clone was picked up one time. The chain combines TRBV3-1 (or the pseudogene TRBV3-2) with TRBJ1-3; the D gene is possibly TRBD1 (6 bases). Deletions cut 4 bases from V and 4 bases from J, with 11 bases between. This CDR3 comprises 14 residues. Germline V lookup: CDR1 LGHDT, CDR2 YNNKEL (reference sequence). In nucleotides, the CDR3 is TGTGCCAGCAGCCTTCCGGGACACGGAAACACCATATATTTT. It encodes CASSLPGHGNTIYF.

The chain has TRBV29-1 and TRBJ1-2; D uncertain. CDR3 length: 12 residues. With 0 bases removed from V and 1 base from J, the gap between germline ends came to 3 bases. Germline CDR1 and CDR2: SQVTM and ANQGSEA. The CDR3, as DNA: TGCAGCGTTGAAGACATTAACTATGGCTACACCTTC. This translates into CSVEDINYGYTF.

This sequence joins TRBV5-1 and TRBJ2-5, with a weak D call TRBD2 (5 bases). CDR1 and CDR2 (germline): SGHRS, YFSETQ. Trimming cost V 0 bases and J 5 bases, with 14 bases left between them. The CDR3 spans 15 residues. The CDR3: CASSLAEPSLETQYF. CDR3 nucleotide sequence: TGCGCCAGCAGCTTGGCCGAGCCTAGCCTTGAGACCCAGTACTTC.

The V gene is TRBV30, the J gene TRBJ1-1; 9 bases line up with TRBD1. Unmatched junction bases numbered 19, after V lost 4 bases and J lost 10 bases. Germline V gene sequence: CDR1 GTSNPN, CDR2 SVGIG (reference sequence). The CDR3 covers 16 residues. The CDR3 sequence is CAWNMGEDRGRRGAFF. Here the CDR3 DNA reads TGTGCCTGGAACATGGGGGAGGACAGGGGCCGCCGGGGAGCTTTCTTT.

The chain is built from TRBV5-1 and TRBJ2-6, with 10 bases lining up with TRBD2. The CDR3 length is 17 residues. Trimming removed 6 bases from V and 0 bases from J; junction bases left unmatched: 6. Germline CDR1 reads SGHRS; CDR2 reads YFSETQ. The CDR3 nucleotides are TGCGCCAGCACCGAATGGACTAGCGGCTCTGGGGCCAACGTCCTGACTTTC. Protein: CASTEWTSGSGANVLTF. Complete variable domain (other parts from reference TRBV5-1 and TRBJ2-6): KAGVTQTPRYLIKTRGQQVTLSCSPISGHRSVSWYQQTPGQGLQFLFEYFSETQRNKGNFPGRFSGRQFSNSRSEMNVSTLELGDSALYLCASTEWTSGSGANVLTFGAGSRLTVL.

This clone was picked up a small number of times. DNA of the CDR3: TGTGCCAGCAGCTTAGGGGGGCTAGGTTCACCCCTCCACTTT. Protein product: CASSLGGLGSPLHF. The chain is built from TRBV7-9 and TRBJ1-6, with D tentatively TRBD1 (6 bases). V was pared by 1 base and J by 9 bases, with 10 bases between. CDR1 is SEHNR, CDR2 FQNEAQ, per germline (reference sequence). This CDR3 spans 14 amino acids.

The chain employs TRBV7-2 and TRBJ2-1, with D possibly being TRBD2 (5 bases). The germline CDR1 and CDR2 sequences are SGHTA and FQGNSA. V dropped 8 bases and J dropped 4 bases, with 12 bases sitting between them. The CDR3 has 13 amino acids. This CDR3 is CASREYSYNEQFF. CDR3 in DNA: TGTGCCAGCCGGGAATACAGTTACAATGAGCAGTTCTTC. Supplemented by reference TRBV7-2 and TRBJ2-1, the full variable domain reads GAGVSQSPSNKVTEKGKDVELRCDPISGHTALYWYRQSLGQGLEFLIYFQGNSAPDKSGLPSDRFSAERTGGSVSTLTIQRTQQEDSAVYLCASREYSYNEQFFGPGTRLTVL.